The 21 T cell receptor beta chains listed next were all sequenced from one sample in a study of beta chain bispecific antibodies for T cell cancers. Whole-study results and caveats: Normal T cells contributed less of the targeted TRBV signal than the leukemia cells did.

Blood mononuclear cells were expanded for 3 days using either OKT3 anti-CD3 antibody or CD3/CD28 beads. For these TCRs, the target antigens are not known. A single record per CDR3 protein comes from TCRdb applying MiXCR to the 5' RACE reads. Seen here are just over 20,000 distinct CDR3 sequences, over 2% observed once, and the top ten hold 25% to 35%. Sequenced material: healthy donor T cells cultured with leukemia cells. All receptors derive from a human donor in good health. Some clones in this sample may be carry-over from other donors' samples.

This clonotype was picked up many times. The J gene is TRBJ1-6, the V gene TRBV20-1; possible D gene TRBD1, 5 bases. There are 19 residues in the CDR3. Trimming cost V 3 bases and J 0 bases, with 21 bases left between them. Germline-derived CDR1 and CDR2 are DFQATT and SNEGSKA (reference sequence). The CDR3 protein is CSARKAGSWGNSYNSPLHF. The CDR3 nucleotides read TGCAGTGCTAGGAAGGCGGGCTCTTGGGGGAACTCCTATAATTCACCCCTCCACTTT.

This clonotype was observed at least ten times. The V gene is TRBV6-5, the J gene TRBJ2-7; D may be TRBD1 or TRBD2 (5 bases each). The V gene lost 0 bases and the J gene lost 6 bases, with 12 bases spanning the gap. The CDR3 is 14 amino acids. From germline, CDR1 is MNHEY and CDR2 SVGAGI. The CDR3 here is CASSYSGTFREQYF. Here the CDR3 DNA reads TGTGCCAGCAGTTACTCTGGGACCTTCCGCGAGCAGTACTTC.

In this sample, this clonotype turned up many times. The chain uses TRBV7-9 and TRBJ2-7, with 10 nucleotides matching TRBD1. Germline V gene data show CDR1 as SEHNR and CDR2 as FQNEAQ (reference sequence). The J segment lost 2 bases and the V segment lost 5 bases, leaving 9 bases of the junction unmatched. There are 16 residues in the CDR3. The CDR3 sequence is CASSPRTGGTTYEQYF. In DNA, the CDR3 is TGTGCCAGCAGCCCGCGGACAGGGGGTACGACCTACGAGCAGTACTTC.

This clonotype was counted at least ten times. The chain combines TRBV5-6 with TRBJ2-7, with D possibly TRBD2 on 5 matching bases. This CDR3 has 13 amino acids. Germline V gene data show CDR1 as SGHDT and CDR2 as YYEEEE. Trimming cost V 0 bases and J 6 bases, with 10 bases left between them. CDR3 DNA sequence: TGTGCCAGCAGCTTGGCCGGGGATTTCGAGCAGTACTTC. As protein: CASSLAGDFEQYF.

Ten or more counts support this clonotype. The rearrangement joins TRBV18 to TRBJ2-7; 7 bases line up with TRBD1. Germline lookup yields CDR1 KGHSH and CDR2 LQKENI. The J segment lost 3 bases and the V segment lost 4 bases, leaving 6 bases of the junction unmatched. The CDR3 is 14 residues long. CDR3 DNA: TGTGCCAGCTCACTAGGGACAGATTACTACGAGCAGTACTTC. Its protein is CASSLGTDYYEQYF. The full variable domain, its missing parts supplied by reference TRBV18 and TRBJ2-7, is NAGVMQNPRHLVRRRGQEARLRCSPMKGHSHVYWYRQLPEEGLKFMVYLQKENIIDESGMPKERFSAEFPKEGPSILRIQQVVRGDSAAYFCASSLGTDYYEQYFGPGTRLTVT.

This clonotype was seen repeatedly, ten times or more. This chain connects TRBV5-1 to TRBJ2-7; possibly TRBD2 for D (5 bases). This CDR3 contains 16 residues. Germline loops: CDR1 SGHRS, CDR2 YFSETQ. V shed 0 bases and J shed 2 bases, with 15 bases lying between them. For the CDR3, the DNA is TGCGCCAGCAGCTTGGGAGTAGCAAGACTAACCTACGAGCAGTACTTC. It is translated as CASSLGVARLTYEQYF.

In this sample, this clonotype turned up many times. V is TRBV12-3 or TRBV12-4 and J is TRBJ2-5; D is perhaps TRBD1 (5 bases). V was shortened by 3 bases and J by 2 bases, with 10 bases between the two germline ends. The CDR3 consists of 14 residues. The CDR3 nucleotides are TGTGCCAGCAGTTTTCAAGGGGTACAAGAGACCCAGTACTTC. It is translated as CASSFQGVQETQYF.

This clonotype was recorded many times. This chain joins TRBV3-1 and TRBJ1-1; D is possibly TRBD1 (5 bases). V lost 4 bases and J lost 2, with 8 bases in between. This CDR3 has 13 residues. The germline V gene has CDR1 LGHDT and CDR2 YNNKEL (reference sequence). The DNA of the CDR3 is TGTGCCAGCAGCCCGACAGCAAACACTGAAGCTTTCTTT. Translating it yields CASSPTANTEAFF.

This clonotype was detected many times. This chain uses TRBV7-3 with TRBJ2-1; TRBD1 matches at 11 bases. CDR3 length equals 14 residues. The germline CDR1 and CDR2 sequences are SGHTA and FQGTGA. Germline trimming cut 3 bases from V and 7 bases from J; bases unmatched to any gene: 2. The CDR3 region has the DNA TGTGCCAGCAGCTTTGGACAGGGGGCAAATGAGCAGTTCTTC. As protein: CASSFGQGANEQFF.

This clonotype appeared many times. The rearrangement uses TRBV5-1 and TRBJ1-1, with D hard to call. Trimming shortened V by 2 bases and J by 5 bases, and 13 bases separated the two germline ends. The CDR3 is 14 amino acids. Germline CDR1 reads SGHRS; CDR2 reads YFSETQ. The DNA for the CDR3 is TGCGCCAGCAGCTTCGGAGGGAAGACGACTGAAGCTTTCTTT. Amino acid sequence: CASSFGGKTTEAFF.

There are a few counts of this clonotype. Written as DNA, the CDR3 is TGTGCCAGCTCACCGGGGCAGAATAGCAATCAGCCCCAGCATTTT. Protein product: CASSPGQNSNQPQHF. This sequence joins TRBV18 and TRBJ1-5; a weak D match, TRBD1 (5 bases). The germline V and J ends were trimmed by 3 bases and 0 bases, with 9 bases remaining between them. The CDR3 totals 15 residues. Germline values: CDR1 KGHSH, CDR2 LQKENI.

This clonotype was detected many times. This chain connects TRBV10-3 to TRBJ2-3; D remains unclear. Between the trimmed V and J ends, which lost 5 bases and 5 bases, there was a span of 5 bases. Germline CDR1 ENHRY, CDR2 SYGVKD. This CDR3 region has 11 residues. CDR3 protein: CAISWGDTQYF. CDR3 coding DNA: TGTGCCATCAGTTGGGGAGATACGCAGTATTTT.

Of note for this clonotype: A much larger clone is a single base away; this may be a read error. This CDR3 is CASSVQQEKNAGELFF. The DNA for the CDR3 is TGTGCCAGCAGTGTCCAACAGGAGAAGAACGCCGGGGAGCTGTTTTTT. This rearrangement joins TRBV6-5 to TRBJ2-2, with D maybe TRBD1 (5 bases). There are 16 residues in the CDR3. Per germline, CDR1 MNHEY and CDR2 SVGAGI.

This clonotype occurred many times. The chain is built from TRBV6-5 and TRBJ1-6, with D possibly TRBD1 on 5 matching bases. This CDR3 is 14 amino acids long. Per the germline V gene, CDR1 is MNHEY and CDR2 is SVGAGI. Trimming took 8 bases from V and 4 from J, leaving 12 bases between them. The CDR3 region is CASSREGYNSPLHF. CDR3 sequence (DNA): TGTGCCAGCTCCCGGGAGGGGTATAATTCACCCCTCCACTTT.

This clonotype came up many times. This chain links TRBV5-1 with TRBJ2-2, with 10 bases that match TRBD1. This CDR3 spans 16 amino acids. Germline trimming cut 3 bases from V and 5 bases from J; bases unmatched to any gene: 7. Germline CDR1 SGHRS, CDR2 YFSETQ. The CDR3 DNA reads TGCGCCAGCAGCTCAGACAGGGGGCGCGGTACCGGGGAGCTGTTTTTT. Translation: CASSSDRGRGTGELFF.

This clonotype occurred many times. The chain carries TRBV7-9 and TRBJ1-1; a weak D match, TRBD1 (5 bases). This CDR3 has 12 residues. Germline CDR1 reads SEHNR; CDR2 reads FQNEAQ (reference sequence). The germline V and J ends were trimmed by 8 bases and 4 bases, with 11 bases remaining between them. The CDR3 sequence: CASLRQGTEAFF. The CDR3, as DNA: TGTGCCAGCTTACGTCAGGGCACTGAAGCTTTCTTT.

The chain combines TRBV6-6 with TRBJ1-2; possibly TRBD1 for D (5 bases). The V end lost 5 bases, the J end lost 2 bases, and 15 bases lay between the germline ends. Germline-derived CDR1 and CDR2 are MNHNY and SVGAGI (reference sequence). CDR3 length: 15 amino acids. CDR3 nucleotide sequence: TGTGCCAGCAGTCCCCGGGACCGCCAAAACTATGGCTACACCTTC. Amino acids: CASSPRDRQNYGYTF.

The CDR3 sequence: CASSPGQGGGEQFF. The CDR3 coding sequence is TGTGCCAGCAGTCCCGGACAGGGGGGGGGTGAGCAGTTCTTC. The chain is built from TRBV7-3 and TRBJ2-1, with TRBD1 matching 10 bases. Trimming took 6 bases from V and 9 from J; bases not matched to a gene: 8. The CDR3 spans 14 residues. Germline V gene lookup returns CDR1 SGHTA and CDR2 FQGTGA.

This clonotype was recorded many times. The chain recombines TRBV7-9 with TRBJ2-7, with D possibly being TRBD2 (6 bases). Germline V CDR1 and CDR2: SEHNR, FQNEAQ (reference sequence). Trimming took 5 bases from V and 5 from J, leaving 16 bases between them. The CDR3 is 14 amino acids. CDR3 in DNA: TGTGCCAGCAGCCATCGGGACTCTGCCCACGAGCAGTACTTC. Translated: CASSHRDSAHEQYF.

This clonotype appeared many times. V gene TRBV7-3 combines with J gene TRBJ2-1; possibly TRBD1 for D (6 bases). Trimming shortened V by 5 bases and J by 7 bases, and 9 bases separated the two germline ends. The germline CDR1 and CDR2 sequences are SGHTA and FQGTGA. The CDR3 is 12 amino acids. The CDR3 DNA is TGTGCCAGCAGCACACAGGGAAATGAGCAGTTCTTC. Its translation: CASSTQGNEQFF.

This clonotype was counted many times. An end of the junction differs from the germline gene, which may be a read error. The chain recombines TRBV6-1 with TRBJ2-7; D unclear. CDR1 is MNHNS, CDR2 SASEGT, per germline. CDR3 length equals 10 residues. The CDR3 coding sequence is TGTGCCAGCAGTGACAGCCGCCAAGCCTTC. Protein product: CASSDSRQAF.